The clone carrying this T cell receptor (beta chain) came up many times. What it binds is unknown. The data belong to a study of breast tumors, draining lymph nodes, adjacent tissues. The lymph nodes were axillary draining lymph nodes from breast cancer patients. MiXCR, run by TCRdb on the multiplex PCR reads, gives a single entry per CDR3 protein. The top ten hold roughly 2.2% of the sample, which has around 140,000 distinct CDR3 sequences, less than 35% seen once. Losses at the gene ends were 5 bases for V and 0 bases for J; bases not matched to a gene: 8. Germline values: CDR1 SGHRS, CDR2 YFSETQ. The CDR3 length is 16 residues. General study findings and limits: Tumor and nontumor repertoires were significantly more similar in luminal-like than in basal-like breast cancer. Findings are consistent with lymph node origin and intratumoral expansion of most tumor T cells. Tumor TCR diversity was below lymph nodes but above nontumor tissue.

This chain joins TRBV5-1 and TRBJ2-1; TRBD2 agrees at 7 bases. The source of this sequence is a female donor with breast cancer. Some clones in this sample may be carry-over from other donors' samples. The sample was axillary lymph node tissue. The CDR3 nucleotides are TGCGCCAGCAGTTCCATGGGAGGGAGCTCCTACAATGAGCAGTTCTTC. It is translated as CASSSMGGSSYNEQFF.